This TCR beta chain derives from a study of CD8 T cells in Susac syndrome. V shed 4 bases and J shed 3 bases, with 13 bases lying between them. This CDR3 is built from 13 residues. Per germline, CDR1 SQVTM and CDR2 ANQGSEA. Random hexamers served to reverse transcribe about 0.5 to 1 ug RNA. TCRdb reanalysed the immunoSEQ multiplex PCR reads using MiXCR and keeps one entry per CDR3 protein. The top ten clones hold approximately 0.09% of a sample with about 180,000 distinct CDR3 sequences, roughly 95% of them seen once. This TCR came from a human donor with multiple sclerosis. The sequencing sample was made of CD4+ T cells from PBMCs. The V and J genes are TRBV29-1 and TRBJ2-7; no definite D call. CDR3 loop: CSVGGLSSYEQYF. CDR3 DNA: TGCAGCGTTGGTGGTCTCAGCAGCTACGAGCAGTACTTC.